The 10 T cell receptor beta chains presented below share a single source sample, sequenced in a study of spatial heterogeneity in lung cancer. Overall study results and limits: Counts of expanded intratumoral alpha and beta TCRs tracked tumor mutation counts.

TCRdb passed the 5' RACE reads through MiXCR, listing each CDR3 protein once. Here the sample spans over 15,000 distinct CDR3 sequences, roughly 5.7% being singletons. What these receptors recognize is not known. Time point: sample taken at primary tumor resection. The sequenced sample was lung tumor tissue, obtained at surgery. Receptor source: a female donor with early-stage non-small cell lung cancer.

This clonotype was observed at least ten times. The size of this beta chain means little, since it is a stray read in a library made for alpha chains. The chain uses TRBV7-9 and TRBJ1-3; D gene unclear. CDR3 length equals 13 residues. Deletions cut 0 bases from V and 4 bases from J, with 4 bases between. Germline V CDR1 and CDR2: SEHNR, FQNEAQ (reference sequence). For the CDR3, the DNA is TGTGCCAGCAGCTTAGCCCAGGGAAACACCATATATTTT. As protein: CASSLAQGNTIYF. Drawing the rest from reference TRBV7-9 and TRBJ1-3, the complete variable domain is DTGVSQNPRHKITKRGQNVTFRCDPISEHNRLYWYRQTLGQGPEFLTYFQNEAQLEKSRLLSDRFSAERPKGSFSTLEIQRTEQGDSAMYLCASSLAQGNTIYFGEGSWLTVV.

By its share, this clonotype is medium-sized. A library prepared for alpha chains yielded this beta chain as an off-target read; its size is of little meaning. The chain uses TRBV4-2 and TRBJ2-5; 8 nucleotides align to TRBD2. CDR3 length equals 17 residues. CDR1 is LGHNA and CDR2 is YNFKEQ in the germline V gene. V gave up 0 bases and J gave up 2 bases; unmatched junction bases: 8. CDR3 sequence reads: CASSQDVTSGKQETQYF. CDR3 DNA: TGTGCCAGCAGCCAAGATGTTACTAGCGGAAAGCAAGAGACCCAGTACTTC.

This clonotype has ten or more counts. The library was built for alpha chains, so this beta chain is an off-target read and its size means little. CDR3 region: CASSSPVGSDIQYF. CDR3 nucleotide sequence: TGTGCCAGCAGCTCGCCGGTGGGTTCGGACATTCAGTACTTC. The chain employs TRBV5-6 and TRBJ2-4; D gene ambiguous. The CDR3 consists of 14 residues. The germline gives CDR1 SGHDT, CDR2 YYEEEE. Trimming took 3 bases from V and 8 from J, leaving 15 bases between them.

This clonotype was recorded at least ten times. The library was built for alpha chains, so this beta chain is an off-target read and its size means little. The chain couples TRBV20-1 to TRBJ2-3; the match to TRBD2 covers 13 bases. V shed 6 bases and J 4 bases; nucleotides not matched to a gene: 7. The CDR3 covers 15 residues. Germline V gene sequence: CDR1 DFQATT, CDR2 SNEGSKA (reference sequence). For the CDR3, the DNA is TGCAGTGCAAAAAGGACTAGCGGGAGCCCAGATACGCAGTATTTT. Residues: CSAKRTSGSPDTQYF.

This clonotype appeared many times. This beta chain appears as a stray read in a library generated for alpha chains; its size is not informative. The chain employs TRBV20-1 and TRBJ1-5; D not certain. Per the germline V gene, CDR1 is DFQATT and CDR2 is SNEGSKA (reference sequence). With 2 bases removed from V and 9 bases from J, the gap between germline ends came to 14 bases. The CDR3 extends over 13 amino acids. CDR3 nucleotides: TGCAGTGCTAGACAGGACTGGAGTTGGCCCCAGCATTTT. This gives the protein CSARQDWSWPQHF.

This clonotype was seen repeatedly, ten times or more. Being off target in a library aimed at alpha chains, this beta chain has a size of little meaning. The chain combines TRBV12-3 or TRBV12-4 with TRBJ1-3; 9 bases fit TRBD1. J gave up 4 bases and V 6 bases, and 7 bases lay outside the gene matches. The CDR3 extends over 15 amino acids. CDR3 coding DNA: TGTGCCAGCAGCCTACAGGGGGCGCCGGGAAACACCATATATTTT. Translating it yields CASSLQGAPGNTIYF.

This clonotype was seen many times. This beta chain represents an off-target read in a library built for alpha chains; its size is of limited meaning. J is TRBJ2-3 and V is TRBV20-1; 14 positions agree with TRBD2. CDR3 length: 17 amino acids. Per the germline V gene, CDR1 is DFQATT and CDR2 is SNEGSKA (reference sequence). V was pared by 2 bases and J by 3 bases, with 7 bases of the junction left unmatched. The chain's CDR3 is CSARQGLAGVRTDTQYF. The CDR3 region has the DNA TGCAGTGCTAGACAGGGACTAGCGGGAGTGCGTACAGATACGCAGTATTTT.

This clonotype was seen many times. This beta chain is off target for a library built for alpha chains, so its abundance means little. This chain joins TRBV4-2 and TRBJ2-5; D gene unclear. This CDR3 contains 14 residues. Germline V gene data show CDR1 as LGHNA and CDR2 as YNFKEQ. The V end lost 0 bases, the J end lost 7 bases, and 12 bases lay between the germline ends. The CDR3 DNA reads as TGTGCCAGCAGCCAAGATCTGTTGGGTAGGACCCAGTACTTC. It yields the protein CASSQDLLGRTQYF.

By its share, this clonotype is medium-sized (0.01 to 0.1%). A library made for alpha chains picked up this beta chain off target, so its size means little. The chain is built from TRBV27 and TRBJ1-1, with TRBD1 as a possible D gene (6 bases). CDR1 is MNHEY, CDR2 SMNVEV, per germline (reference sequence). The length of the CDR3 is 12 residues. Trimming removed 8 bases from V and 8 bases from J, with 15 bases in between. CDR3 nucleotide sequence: TGTGCCAGCGGTCTTGGGGGGCGCGAAGCTTTCTTT. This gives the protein CASGLGGREAFF.

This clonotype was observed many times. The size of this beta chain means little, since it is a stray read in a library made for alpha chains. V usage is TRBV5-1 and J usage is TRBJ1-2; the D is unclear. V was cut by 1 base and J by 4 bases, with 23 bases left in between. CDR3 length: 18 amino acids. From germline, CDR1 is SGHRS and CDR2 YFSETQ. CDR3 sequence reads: CASSLNSWSQAETYGYTF. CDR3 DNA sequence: TGCGCCAGCAGCTTGAATAGTTGGTCCCAGGCGGAAACCTATGGCTACACCTTC.